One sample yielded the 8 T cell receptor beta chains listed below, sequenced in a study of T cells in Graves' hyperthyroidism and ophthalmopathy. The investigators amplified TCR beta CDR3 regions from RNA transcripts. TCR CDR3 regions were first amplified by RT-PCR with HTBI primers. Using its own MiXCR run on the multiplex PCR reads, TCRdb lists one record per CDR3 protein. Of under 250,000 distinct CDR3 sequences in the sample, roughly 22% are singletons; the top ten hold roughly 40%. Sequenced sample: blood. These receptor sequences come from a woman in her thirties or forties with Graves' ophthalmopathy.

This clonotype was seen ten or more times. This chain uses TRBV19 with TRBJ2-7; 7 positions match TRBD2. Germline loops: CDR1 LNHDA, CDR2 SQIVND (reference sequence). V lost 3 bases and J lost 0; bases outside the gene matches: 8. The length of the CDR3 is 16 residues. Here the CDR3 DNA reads TGTGCCAGTAGTATCACCGGGAGGACCGACTCCTACGAGCAGTACTTC. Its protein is CASSITGRTDSYEQYF.

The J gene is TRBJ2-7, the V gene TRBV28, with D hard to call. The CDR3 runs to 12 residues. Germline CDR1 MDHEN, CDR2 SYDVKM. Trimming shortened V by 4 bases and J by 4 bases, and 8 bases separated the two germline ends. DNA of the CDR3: TGTGCCAGCAGTTGGTCTAAATACGAGCAGTACTTC. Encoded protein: CASSWSKYEQYF.

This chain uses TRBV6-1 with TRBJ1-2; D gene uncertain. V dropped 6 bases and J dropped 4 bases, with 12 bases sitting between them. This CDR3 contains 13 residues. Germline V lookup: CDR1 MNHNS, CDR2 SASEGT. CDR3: CASRELQAYGYTF. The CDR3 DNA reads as TGTGCCAGCAGGGAACTGCAAGCCTATGGCTACACCTTC.

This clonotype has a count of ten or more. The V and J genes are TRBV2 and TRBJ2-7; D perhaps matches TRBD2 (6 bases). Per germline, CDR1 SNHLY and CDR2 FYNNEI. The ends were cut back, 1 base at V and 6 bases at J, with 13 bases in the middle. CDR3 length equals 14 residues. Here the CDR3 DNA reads TGTGCCAGCAGTGAAGACCCGGGAGCGGGCGAGCAGTACTTC. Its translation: CASSEDPGAGEQYF.

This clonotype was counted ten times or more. The CDR3 loop is CASRGDPQETQYF. The CDR3 DNA reads TGTGCCAGTCGAGGAGACCCCCAAGAGACCCAGTACTTC. The chain employs TRBV19 and TRBJ2-5; no firm D call. The CDR3 has 13 amino acids. Looked up from germline, CDR1 is LNHDA and CDR2 is SQIVND (reference sequence). V lost 8 bases and J lost 1, with 11 bases in between.

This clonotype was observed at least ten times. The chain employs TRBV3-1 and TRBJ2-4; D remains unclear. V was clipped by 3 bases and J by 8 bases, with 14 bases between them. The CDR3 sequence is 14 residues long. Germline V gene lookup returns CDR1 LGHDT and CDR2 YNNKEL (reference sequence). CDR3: CASSHNIQADIQYF. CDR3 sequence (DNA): TGTGCCAGCAGCCATAATATTCAGGCGGACATTCAGTACTTC.

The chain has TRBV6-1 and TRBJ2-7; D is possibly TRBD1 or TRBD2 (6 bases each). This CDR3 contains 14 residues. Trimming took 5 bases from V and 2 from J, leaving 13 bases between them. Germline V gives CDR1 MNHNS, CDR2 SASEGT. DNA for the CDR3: TGTGCCAGCAGTCAGCCGGGGGCGACCTACGAGCAGTACTTC. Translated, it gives CASSQPGATYEQYF.

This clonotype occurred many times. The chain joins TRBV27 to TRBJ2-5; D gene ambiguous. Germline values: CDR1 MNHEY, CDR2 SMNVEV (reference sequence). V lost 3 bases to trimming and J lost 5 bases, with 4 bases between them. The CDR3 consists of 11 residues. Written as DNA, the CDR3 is TGTGCCAGCAGTTTCTTTGAGACCCAGTACTTC. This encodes CASSFFETQYF.